The clone carrying this T cell receptor beta chain was seen ten or more times. What it binds is unknown. This entry comes from a study of CD8 T cells in ankylosing spondylitis. Study-wide results and limits: CD8+ cells made up the disease-linked clones, which were relatively rare in peripheral blood. Blood of patients with ankylosing spondylitis appeared to be characterized by a TCR beta motif of several highly homologous variants.

TCRdb reanalysed the 5' RACE reads using MiXCR and keeps one entry per CDR3 protein. The sample lists about 100,000 distinct CDR3 sequences, about 25% seen once, with approximately 13% in the top ten. The CDR3 is 14 amino acids. Germline V gene sequence: CDR1 SGHAT, CDR2 FQNNGV. The V end was cut by 0 bases, the J end by 7 bases, with 13 bases between. The clonotype comes from a male donor with ankylosing spondylitis. This chain joins TRBV11-2 and TRBJ2-7; D may correspond to TRBD1 or TRBD2 (5 bases each). The specimen was synovial fluid, either unsorted or a sorted T cell fraction (not recorded which). This CDR3 reads CASSLDPGPGEQYF. In DNA, the CDR3 is TGTGCCAGCAGCTTAGATCCGGGGCCGGGAGAGCAGTACTTC.